This T cell receptor (beta chain) originates from a study of T-cell reconstitution after alpha-beta-depleted transplantation in children. Construction of the TCRbeta library involved unique molecular identifiers. TCRdb fed the PCR reads into MiXCR, producing one record per CDR3 protein. The table records 250,000 to 350,000 distinct CDR3 sequences, roughly 9.5% of them present only once. The V gene's germline CDR1 is SGHVS and CDR2 FNYEAQ. The V segment lost 6 bases and the J segment 4 bases; nucleotides outside the gene matches: 5. The CDR3 has 15 amino acids. The material was PBMCs from the stem cell graft donor, obtained from the stem cell graft. The chain carries TRBV7-6 and TRBJ2-1; 11 bases match TRBD2. The source of this sequence is a human donor who donated a stem cell graft to a child with SCID. CDR3 coding DNA: TGTGCCAGCAGTTATACTAGCGGGGGATACAATGAGCAGTTCTTC. Translation gives CASSYTSGGYNEQFF.